This TCR beta chain was sequenced for a study of early T cells in non-severe SARS-CoV-2 infection. Study summary: The study sequenced bulk RNA from unsorted whole blood, with chains unpaired.

In this sample, this clonotype turned up many times. The antigen is not known. This likely comes from a read error, as the CDR3 has no conserved phenylalanine or tryptophan at its end. The DNA is omitted, as the CDR3 cannot be located on it reliably, and the CDR3 follows TCRdb's listing. Attachment of unique molecular identifiers was made to individual cDNA molecules. TCRdb re-called the 5' RACE reads with MiXCR, one entry per CDR3 protein. The data hold fewer than 60,000 distinct CDR3 sequences, with approximately 11% observed a single time. Study-wide results and caveats: CD4 and private specificities were missed by VDJdb matching, which favored anti-spike CD8 responses.

Germline V gene lookup returns CDR1 SGHAT and CDR2 FQNNGV. Inclusive of both ends, the CDR3 amounts to 8 amino acids. The sequenced material came from whole blood. The sequence was collected from an adult who was a healthcare worker with PCR-confirmed SARS-CoV-2 infection or an uninfected control (not recorded which). The chain links TRBV11-2 to TRBJ2-7. This CDR3 is CASSPVEL.